This T cell receptor beta chain derives from a study of OX40 agonist ivuxolimab in advanced cancers. Across the whole study: There were three patients with partial responses, one having hepatocellular carcinoma and two cutaneous melanoma. Study-level findings and limits: Fewer expanded clones were found on average in CD4+ than in CD8+ T cells.

The assay was immunoSEQ multiplex PCR, and TCRdb's table has in-frame clones only and misses some. The table lists over 70,000 clones, 85% to 90% of them singletons. This CDR3 has 13 residues. Germline lookup yields CDR1 MNHEY and CDR2 SMNVEV (reference sequence). V gave up 7 bases and J gave up 6 bases; unmatched junction bases: 7. To note about this clone: Its cognate antigen is unknown.

If patients had autoimmune disease history or systemic immunosuppression, they were excluded. This sequence joins TRBV27 and TRBJ1-1, with TRBD1 matching over 8 bases. This sample comprised CD4+ or CD8+ T cells sorted from blood, obtained in a trial of the OX40 agonist ivuxolimab. The receptor was derived from an adult with an advanced solid tumor such as melanoma, head and neck, liver or kidney cancer. CDR3 region: CASIPGTGAEAFF. DNA for the CDR3: TGTGCCAGCATCCCCGGGACAGGCGCTGAAGCTTTCTTT.